Reported below is one T cell receptor beta chain. The sample belongs to a study of blood T cell repertoires in COVID-19. About the study: Acute and convalescent COVID-19 specimens originated in the United States, Italy and Spain.

This CDR3 is built from 14 residues. The germline V gene encodes CDR1 MNHEY and CDR2 SVGEGT. Trimming shortened V by 4 bases and J by 2 bases, and 12 bases separated the two germline ends. Profiled with immunoSEQ multiplex PCR; TCRdb holds only in-frame clones, not every one. The table records 70,000 to 90,000 clones, about 88% of them present only once. This chain joins TRBV6-2 or TRBV6-3 and TRBJ2-7; perhaps TRBD1 as D (6 bases). This TCR came from a man between 60 and 70 years old with acute or convalescent COVID-19. Sequencing input: peripheral blood. The CDR3 nucleotides read TGTGCCAGCAGTTTCACAGGGCACACCTACGAGCAGTACTTC. Its protein product is CASSFTGHTYEQYF.